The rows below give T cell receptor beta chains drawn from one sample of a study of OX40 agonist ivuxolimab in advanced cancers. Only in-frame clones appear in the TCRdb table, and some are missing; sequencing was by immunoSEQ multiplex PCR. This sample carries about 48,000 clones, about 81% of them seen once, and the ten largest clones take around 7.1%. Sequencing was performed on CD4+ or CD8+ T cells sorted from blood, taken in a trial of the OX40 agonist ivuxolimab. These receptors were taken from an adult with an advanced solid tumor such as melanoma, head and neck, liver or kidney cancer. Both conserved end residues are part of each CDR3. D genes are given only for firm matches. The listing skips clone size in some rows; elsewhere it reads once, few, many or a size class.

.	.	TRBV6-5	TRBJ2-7	CAISGVRTYEQYF	TGTGCCATCAGCGGTGTGCGGACCTACGAGCAGTACTTC
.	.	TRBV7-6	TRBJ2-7	CASSLSDREQYF	TGTGCCAGCAGTTTATCGGACCGGGAGCAGTACTTC
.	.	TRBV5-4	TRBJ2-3	CASKIGSRDTGTQYF	TGTGCCAGCAAAATCGGGAGCAGGGACACGGGTACGCAGTATTTT
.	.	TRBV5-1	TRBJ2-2	CASSLLGGELFF	TGCGCCAGCAGCTTGTTAGGCGGGGAGCTGTTTTTT
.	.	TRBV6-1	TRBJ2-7	CASSESVAGKGYEQYF	TGTGCCAGCAGTGAAAGCGTGGCAGGGAAAGGGTACGAGCAGTACTTC
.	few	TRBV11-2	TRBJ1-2	CASSSRVTRGTF	TGTGCCAGCAGCTCGCGGGTAACTCGGGGAACCTTC
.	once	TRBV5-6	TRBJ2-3	CASSFGPHLSTDTQYF	TGTGCCAGCAGCTTTGGCCCACACCTAAGCACAGATACGCAGTATTTT
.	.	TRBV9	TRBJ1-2	CASSVVQTGDYTF	TGTGCCAGCAGCGTAGTTCAGACGGGGGACTACACCTTC
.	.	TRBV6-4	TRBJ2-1	CASSDTGFNEQFF	TGTGCCAGCAGTGACACAGGGTTCAATGAGCAGTTCTTC
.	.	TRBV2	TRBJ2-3	CASTLARVPDTQYF	TGTGCCAGCACCTTGGCCCGGGTCCCAGATACGCAGTATTTT